Sequencing of this T cell receptor (beta chain) was carried out in a study of CD8 T cells in Susac syndrome. Random hexamers were used to reverse transcribe about 0.5 to 1 ug of RNA. TCRdb re-called the immunoSEQ multiplex PCR reads with MiXCR, one entry per CDR3 protein. This sample carries 80,000 or so distinct CDR3 sequences, approximately 94% of them seen once, and the ten largest clones take approximately 0.52%. In regard to this clonotype: Its antigen is not known.

This CDR3 region has 12 residues. Germline values: CDR1 SGHTA, CDR2 FQGNSA. The V and J ends lost 5 bases and 2 bases respectively, with 7 bases between them. Findings and caveats of the study: The study's TCR sequencing and HLA analysis drew on a certain number of individuals. That number was acknowledged as relatively small.

The sequencing sample was made of CD4+ T cells from PBMCs. This sequence was found in a human donor with Susac syndrome. The V gene is TRBV7-2, the J gene TRBJ2-7; D ambiguous. The CDR3 DNA reads TGTGCCAGCAGCCACAATGCCTACGAGCAGTACTTC. Amino acids: CASSHNAYEQYF.